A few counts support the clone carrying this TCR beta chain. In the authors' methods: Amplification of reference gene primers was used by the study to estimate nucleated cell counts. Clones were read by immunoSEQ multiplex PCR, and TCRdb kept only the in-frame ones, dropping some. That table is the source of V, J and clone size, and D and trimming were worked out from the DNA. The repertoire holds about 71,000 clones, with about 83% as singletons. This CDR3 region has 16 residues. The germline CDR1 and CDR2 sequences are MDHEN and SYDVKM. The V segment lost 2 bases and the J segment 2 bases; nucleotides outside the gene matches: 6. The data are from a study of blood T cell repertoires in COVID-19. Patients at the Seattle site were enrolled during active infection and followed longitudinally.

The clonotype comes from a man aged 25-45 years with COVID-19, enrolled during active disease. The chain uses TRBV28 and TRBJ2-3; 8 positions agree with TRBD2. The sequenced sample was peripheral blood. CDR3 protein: CASSLPGTSLTDTQYF. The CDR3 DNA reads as TGTGCCAGCAGTTTACCCGGGACTAGTCTCACAGATACGCAGTATTTT.